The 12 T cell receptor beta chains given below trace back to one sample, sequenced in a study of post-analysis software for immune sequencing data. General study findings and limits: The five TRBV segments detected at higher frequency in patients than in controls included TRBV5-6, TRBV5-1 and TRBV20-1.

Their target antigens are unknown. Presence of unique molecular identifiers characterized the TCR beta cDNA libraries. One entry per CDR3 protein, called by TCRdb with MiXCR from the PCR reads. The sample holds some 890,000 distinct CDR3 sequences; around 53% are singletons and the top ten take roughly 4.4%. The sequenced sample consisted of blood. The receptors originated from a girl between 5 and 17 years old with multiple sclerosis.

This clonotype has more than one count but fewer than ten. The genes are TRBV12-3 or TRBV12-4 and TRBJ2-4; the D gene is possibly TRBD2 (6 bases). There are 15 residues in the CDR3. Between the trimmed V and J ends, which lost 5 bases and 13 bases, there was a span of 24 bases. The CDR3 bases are TGTGCCAGCAGTCCACAGGACGGGATTCGCGGGGAGCAGTACTTC. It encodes CASSPQDGIRGEQYF.

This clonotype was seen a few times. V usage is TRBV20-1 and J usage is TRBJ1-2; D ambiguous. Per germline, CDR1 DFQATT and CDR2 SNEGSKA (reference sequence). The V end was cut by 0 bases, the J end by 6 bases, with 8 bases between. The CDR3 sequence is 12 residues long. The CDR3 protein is CSARDRLDGYTF. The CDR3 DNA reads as TGCAGTGCTAGAGATCGTTTGGATGGCTACACCTTC.

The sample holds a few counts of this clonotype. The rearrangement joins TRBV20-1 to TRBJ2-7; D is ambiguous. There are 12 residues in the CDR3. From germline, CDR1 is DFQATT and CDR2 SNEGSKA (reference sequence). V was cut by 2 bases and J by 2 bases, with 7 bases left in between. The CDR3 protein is CSARTEPYEQYF. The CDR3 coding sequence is TGCAGTGCTAGAACAGAGCCCTACGAGCAGTACTTC.

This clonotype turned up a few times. CDR3 sequence: CSATGGDSYGYTF. The CDR3 DNA is TGCAGCGCCACGGGGGGGGACTCCTATGGCTACACCTTC. The chain uses TRBV29-1 and TRBJ1-2; D possibly corresponds to TRBD1 (5 bases). Germline V lookup: CDR1 SQVTM, CDR2 ANQGSEA. V shed 7 bases and J shed 4 bases, with 16 bases lying between them. The CDR3 runs 13 residues.

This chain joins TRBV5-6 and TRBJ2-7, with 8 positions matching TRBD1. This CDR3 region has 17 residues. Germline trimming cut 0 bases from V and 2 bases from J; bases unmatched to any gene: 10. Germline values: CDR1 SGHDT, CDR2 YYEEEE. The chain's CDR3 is CASSLARQGFGPYEQYF. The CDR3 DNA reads TGTGCCAGCAGCTTGGCCCGACAGGGGTTCGGACCCTACGAGCAGTACTTC.

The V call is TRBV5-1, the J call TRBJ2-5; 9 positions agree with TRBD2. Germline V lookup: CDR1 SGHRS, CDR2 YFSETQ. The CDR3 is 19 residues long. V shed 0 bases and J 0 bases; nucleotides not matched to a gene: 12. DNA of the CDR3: TGCGCCAGCAGCTTGGCCTTGATAGCGGGAGCTTACAACCAAGAGACCCAGTACTTC. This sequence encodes CASSLALIAGAYNQETQYF.

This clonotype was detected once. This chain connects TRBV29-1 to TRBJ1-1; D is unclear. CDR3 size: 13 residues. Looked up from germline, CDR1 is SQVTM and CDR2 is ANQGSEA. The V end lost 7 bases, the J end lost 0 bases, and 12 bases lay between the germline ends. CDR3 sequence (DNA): TGCAGCGCCTCGCACCAGATGAACACTGAAGCTTTCTTT. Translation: CSASHQMNTEAFF.

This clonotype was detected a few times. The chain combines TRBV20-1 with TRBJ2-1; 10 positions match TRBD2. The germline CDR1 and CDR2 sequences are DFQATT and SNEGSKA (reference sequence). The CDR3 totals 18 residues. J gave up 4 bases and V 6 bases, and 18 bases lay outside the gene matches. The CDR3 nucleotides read TGCAGTGCCCTCGTTAGGGCTAGCGGGGGCCTTGGGTACAATGAGCAGTTCTTC. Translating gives CSALVRASGGLGYNEQFF.

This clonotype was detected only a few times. In nucleotides, the CDR3 is TGCAGCATCAGACTAGCGGGAGGGAAGACCCAGTACTTC. Protein sequence: CSIRLAGGKTQYF. The chain links TRBV29-1 to TRBJ2-5, with 14 bases aligning to TRBD2. Germline assignment: CDR1 SQVTM and CDR2 ANQGSEA. Trimming removed 8 bases from V and 6 bases from J; junction bases left unmatched: 5. There are 13 residues in the CDR3.

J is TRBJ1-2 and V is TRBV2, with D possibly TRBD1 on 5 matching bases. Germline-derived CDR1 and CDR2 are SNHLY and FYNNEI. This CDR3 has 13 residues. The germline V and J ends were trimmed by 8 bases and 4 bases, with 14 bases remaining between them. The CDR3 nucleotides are TGTGCCAGCGACAGACAGTTCGGCTATGGCTACACCTTC. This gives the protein CASDRQFGYGYTF.

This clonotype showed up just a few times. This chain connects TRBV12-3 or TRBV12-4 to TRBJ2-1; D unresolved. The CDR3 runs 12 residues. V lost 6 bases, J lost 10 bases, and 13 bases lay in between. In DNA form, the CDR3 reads TGTGCCAGCAGACCCGCTAGAGACGAGCAGTTCTTC. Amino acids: CASRPARDEQFF.

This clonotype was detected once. The CDR3 region is CASSPTDRPRPYEQYF. In DNA form, the CDR3 reads TGTGCCAGCAGCCCCACCGACAGGCCGAGACCCTACGAGCAGTACTTC. This chain joins TRBV6-5 and TRBJ2-7, with D perhaps matching TRBD1 (6 bases). V was cut by 6 bases and J by 2 bases, with 20 bases left in between. CDR1 is MNHEY and CDR2 is SVGAGI in the germline V gene. This CDR3 spans 16 amino acids.